A selection of T cell receptor beta chains follows, all from one sample in a study of response to subunit inactivated influenza vaccine. Each CDR3 protein is one row after TCRdb ran MiXCR on the RT-PCR reads. The repertoire consists of 500,000 or so distinct CDR3 sequences, with more than 15% occurring once and the leading ten covering less than 4%. This specimen was CD4+ T cells sorted from PBMCs, taken less than 30 months after vaccination. The source is a man aged 45 to 75 who received an inactivated influenza vaccine. The CDR3 runs from the conserved cysteine through the conserved F or W. The D gene is left open where the match is weak. Clone size is given for some rows only: seen once, a few or many times, or a class if the clone is expanded.

TRBJ1-1 TRBV20-1 . . CSARVGEAFF TGCAGTGCTAGAGTGGGGGAAGCTTTCTTT
TRBJ2-7 TRBV7-2 . . CASSLNTYYEQYF TGTGCCAGCAGCTTAAACACATACTACGAGCAGTACTTC
TRBJ2-7 TRBV10-3 . TRBD1 CAISRTGGGEEQYF TGTGCCATCAGCCGGACAGGGGGCGGGGAGGAGCAGTACTTC
TRBJ1-1 TRBV6-1 many . CASSGQLRTEAFF TGTGCCAGCAGTGGACAGCTGCGCACTGAAGCTTTCTTT
TRBJ2-3 TRBV7-2 . . CASSPGHYTDTQYF TGTGCCAGCAGCCCCGGACACTACACAGATACGCAGTATTTT
TRBJ1-1 TRBV3-1 . TRBD1 CASSRGQGPEAFF TGTGCCAGCAGCCGCGGACAGGGACCTGAAGCTTTCTTT
TRBJ1-4 TRBV7-9 few TRBD1 CASSDRGLDEKLFF TGTGCCAGCAGCGACAGGGGCCTAGATGAAAAACTGTTTTTT
TRBJ2-1 TRBV6-2/TRBV6-3 . TRBD2 CASSYSRGRGGQNEQFF TGTGCCAGCAGTTACTCGAGGGGGCGGGGGGGGCAAAATGAGCAGTTCTTC
TRBJ2-7 TRBV3-1 . TRBD2 CASSPIAGETYEQYF TGTGCCAGCAGCCCCATAGCGGGGGAGACCTACGAGCAGTACTTC
TRBJ1-2 TRBV6-2/TRBV6-3 . TRBD1 CASRTRTGNGYTF TGTGCCAGCAGGACTCGGACAGGGAATGGCTACACCTTC
TRBJ2-3 TRBV10-3 . . CAISESSMDTQYF TGTGCCATCAGTGAGTCTTCTATGGACACGCAGTATTTT
TRBJ2-7 TRBV5-1 few . CASSLEGQLSYEQYF TGCGCCAGCAGCTTGGAAGGGCAGCTCTCCTACGAGCAGTACTTC
TRBJ2-5 TRBV5-1 . TRBD1 CASSPGTDYQETQYF TGCGCCAGCAGCCCCGGGACAGATTACCAAGAGACCCAGTACTTC
TRBJ2-7 TRBV20-1 few . CSGGTADGEQYF TGCAGTGGGGGGACGGCCGACGGCGAGCAGTACTTC
TRBJ2-7 TRBV21-1 many . CASVGQGAALGAYEQYF .
TRBJ2-7 TRBV20-1 few TRBD1 CSASRTGARSYEQYF TGCAGTGCTTCCCGGACAGGGGCTCGGTCCTACGAGCAGTACTTC
TRBJ2-3 TRBV30 . TRBD2 CAWSSRGRATDTQYF TGTGCCTGGAGTAGCCGCGGGAGGGCCACAGATACGCAGTATTTT
TRBJ2-3 TRBV20-1 . . CSAAPHGGFTKYF TGCAGTGCTGCGCCCCATGGGGGGTTTACAAAGTATTTT
TRBJ2-3 TRBV20-1 . . CSARSGKWDTQYF TGCAGTGCTAGATCGGGGAAATGGGATACGCAGTATTTT
TRBJ2-7 TRBV3-1 . TRBD1 CASRLGQGPGEQYF TGTGCCAGCAGACTTGGACAGGGACCAGGGGAGCAGTACTTC
TRBJ2-2 TRBV20-1 few . CSARRGSSGELFF TGCAGTGCCAGAAGGGGGTCGTCCGGGGAGCTGTTTTTT
TRBJ1-2 TRBV28 . . CASSLPSVHYGYTF TGTGCCAGCAGTTTACCGTCCGTGCACTATGGCTACACCTTC
TRBJ2-5 TRBV7-8 few TRBD2 CASSVAGTSVQETQYF TGTGCCAGCAGCGTCGCCGGGACTAGCGTACAAGAGACCCAGTACTTC
TRBJ1-2 TRBV20-1 . . CSASLGGRYGYTF TGCAGTGCTAGTCTTGGGGGCCGATATGGCTACACCTTC
TRBJ1-5 TRBV15 . . CATSILALGSNQPQHF TGTGCCACCAGCATTCTGGCACTGGGTAGCAATCAGCCCCAGCATTTT
TRBJ2-3 TRBV5-1 . . CASSLSDPQSDTQYF TGCGCCAGCAGCTTGAGTGACCCCCAGTCAGATACGCAGTATTTT
TRBJ2-7 TRBV20-1 few . CSARTSLHEQYF TGCAGTGCTAGGACTAGTCTGCACGAGCAGTACTTC
TRBJ2-7 TRBV3-1 . . CASSQAWSSYEQYF TGTGCCAGCAGCCAAGCCTGGAGCTCCTACGAGCAGTACTTC
TRBJ2-3 TRBV3-1 many . CASSRGHGQDTQYF TGTGCCAGCAGCCGGGGACACGGGCAAGATACGCAGTATTTT
TRBJ2-7 TRBV27 . . CASSFSRHYEQYF TGTGCCAGCAGTTTCTCTCGCCACTACGAGCAGTACTTC
TRBJ2-1 TRBV29-1 . . CSVGSFQGEQFF TGCAGCGTGGGGAGTTTTCAGGGTGAGCAGTTCTTC
TRBJ1-4 TRBV4-1 few . CASSQTLPAGEKLFF TGCGCCAGCAGCCAAACCCTACCGGCAGGGGAAAAACTGTTTTTT
TRBJ2-7 TRBV4-3 few . CASSKLDRTVSYEQYF TGCGCCAGCAGCAAGTTAGACCGGACAGTCTCCTACGAGCAGTACTTC
TRBJ2-1 TRBV4-3 . TRBD2 CASSPRSLAGGVTHNEQFF TGCGCCAGCAGCCCAAGATCACTAGCGGGGGGCGTTACCCACAATGAGCAGTTCTTC
TRBJ2-1 TRBV4-1 few TRBD2 CASSQSGGADEQFF TGCGCCAGCAGCCAGAGCGGGGGGGCTGATGAGCAGTTCTTC
TRBJ2-1 TRBV6-1 few TRBD1 CASTGQGGGNEQFF TGTGCCAGCACAGGACAGGGAGGTGGCAATGAGCAGTTCTTC
TRBJ2-6 TRBV12-3/TRBV12-4 . TRBD1 CASSTDRALVVLTF TGTGCCAGCAGTACGGACAGGGCCCTAGTTGTCCTGACTTTC
TRBJ2-6 TRBV5-1 many . CASSTGSGANVLTF TGCGCCAGCAGCACAGGGAGCGGGGCCAACGTCCTGACTTTC
TRBJ2-1 TRBV5-1 many TRBD2 CASWPLAGGFDEQFF TGCGCCAGCTGGCCCCTAGCGGGAGGGTTCGATGAGCAGTTCTTC
TRBJ2-2 TRBV7-9 few . CASSLGTSRWDGELFF TGTGCCAGCAGCTTGGGTACCTCGCGATGGGACGGGGAGCTGTTTTTT
TRBJ1-2 TRBV18 few TRBD1 CASSPDRQGPYGYTF TGTGCCAGCTCACCAGACCGACAGGGTCCCTACGGCTACACCTTC
TRBJ2-7 TRBV2 few . CASSFRDNSYEQYF TGTGCCAGCAGTTTTAGAGACAACTCCTACGAGCAGTACTTC
TRBJ2-7 TRBV7-2 few . CASSFARSSSYEQYF TGTGCCAGCAGCTTCGCCCGTTCCAGCTCCTACGAGCAGTACTTC
TRBJ1-2 TRBV10-2 . . CASSEGGWGTHF TGCGCCAGCAGTGAGGGTGGTTGGGGGACTCACTTC
TRBJ2-2 TRBV29-1 few . CSVISVTVANTGELFF TGCAGCGTGATAAGCGTCACGGTAGCGAACACCGGGGAGCTGTTTTTT
TRBJ2-7 TRBV6-1 few TRBD1 CASSKGTGGHLSYEQYF TGTGCCAGCAGTAAGGGGACAGGGGGTCACCTCTCCTACGAGCAGTACTTC
TRBJ2-2 TRBV12-3/TRBV12-4 many TRBD2 CASSSLAENTGELFF TGTGCCAGCAGTTCCCTAGCGGAGAACACCGGGGAGCTGTTTTTT
TRBJ2-2 TRBV7-2 . . CASSLPQGRGTGELFF TGTGCCAGCAGCCTCCCACAGGGGAGGGGCACCGGGGAGCTGTTTTTT
TRBJ1-1 TRBV10-3 few . CAILRQMNTEAFF TGTGCCATCCTCAGGCAGATGAACACTGAAGCTTTCTTT
TRBJ1-3 TRBV12-3/TRBV12-4 . TRBD1 CASSLTGNGNTIYF TGTGCCAGCAGTTTGACAGGGAATGGAAACACCATATATTTT
TRBJ1-5 TRBV4-1 few TRBD1 CASSQADRGADNQPQHF TGCGCCAGCAGCCAAGCCGACAGGGGAGCGGACAATCAGCCCCAGCATTTT
TRBJ1-1 TRBV20-1 few . CSASYTEVNTEAFF TGCAGTGCTAGCTACACGGAGGTGAACACTGAAGCTTTCTTT
TRBJ2-1 TRBV10-2 . . CASSDRGDEQFF TGCGCCAGCAGTGACAGGGGGGATGAGCAGTTCTTC
TRBJ1-4 TRBV20-1 few . CSAGGIYNEKLFF TGCAGTGCTGGGGGGATTTACAATGAAAAACTGTTTTTT
TRBJ1-1 TRBV5-1 few . CASSLYPGGTEAFF TGCGCCAGCAGCTTATATCCGGGGGGCACTGAAGCTTTCTTT
TRBJ2-2 TRBV5-1 . TRBD1 CASTGQGNTGELFF TGCGCCAGCACGGGACAGGGGAACACCGGGGAGCTGTTTTTT